Below, 7 T cell receptor beta chains from the same sample are listed, as sequenced in a study of CD8+ T cells in alopecia areata (dated by TCRdb to about 2018). The library was generated by the immunoSEQ multiplex PCR assay. RNA was extracted from all samples and reverse transcribed into cDNA, which served as template for TCR sequencing. Entries here come from immuneACCESS through TCRdb and include only in-frame sequences with V and J called. Some clones fail to appear in such tables; in the studies checked, an unresolved V gene covers under half of the shortfall, and the cause of the remainder is unknown. The sample records approximately 150,000 clones, 45% to 60% of which are singletons. The biggest ten clones account for 0.95% to 1% of the sample. Explained via the paper, the time point label denotes: baseline before oral tofacitinib. Sequencing was performed on CD4+ T cells sorted from blood, taken at week 0. Source of these receptors: a human donor with alopecia areata.

V gene TRBV29-1 combines with J gene TRBJ2-7, with 7 positions matching TRBD2. Germline values: CDR1 SQVTM, CDR2 ANQGSEA. This CDR3 comprises 12 residues. V was pared by 1 base and J by 6 bases, with 3 bases of the junction left unmatched. The CDR3 loop reads CSVEGGGVEQYF. The CDR3 DNA reads TGCAGCGTTGAAGGTGGGGGGGTCGAGCAGTACTTC.

V and J are TRBV7-2 and TRBJ2-1; D gene uncertain. V shed 1 base and J shed 10 bases, with 8 bases lying between them. This CDR3 spans 12 amino acids. Per the germline V gene, CDR1 is SGHTA and CDR2 is FQGNSA. The CDR3 DNA is TGTGCCAGCAGCTTAGTGGATCTCGAGCAGTTCTTC. Its translation: CASSLVDLEQFF.

The rearrangement joins TRBV29-1 to TRBJ2-3; no firm D call. CDR1 and CDR2 (germline): SQVTM, ANQGSEA. The ends were cut back, 8 bases at V and 3 bases at J, with 9 bases in the middle. The CDR3 runs to 11 residues. The CDR3 protein is CSPSYTDTQYF. As DNA, the CDR3 is TGCAGCCCCTCCTATACAGATACGCAGTATTTT.

V usage is TRBV6-6 and J usage is TRBJ2-1; possible D gene TRBD2, 6 bases. V lost 10 bases and J lost 6, with 10 bases in between. This CDR3 is 11 amino acids long. Per the germline V gene, CDR1 is MNHNY and CDR2 is SVGAGI (reference sequence). The chain's CDR3 is CAITRGNEQFF. The CDR3 nucleotides are TGTGCCATTACGCGGGGCAATGAGCAGTTCTTC.

The V gene is TRBV28, the J gene TRBJ2-5; D is possibly TRBD1 or TRBD2 (5 bases each). CDR1 MDHEN and CDR2 SYDVKM come from the germline V gene. This CDR3 comprises 15 residues. Trimming shortened V by 4 bases and J by 4 bases, and 16 bases separated the two germline ends. CDR3 amino acids: CASSSGRMVRETQYF. DNA of the CDR3: TGTGCCAGCAGTTCGGGGCGGATGGTGCGAGAGACCCAGTACTTC. The full variable domain, completed using reference TRBV28 and TRBJ2-5, is DVKVTQSSRYLVKRTGEKVFLECVQDMDHENMFWYRQDPGLGLRLIYFSYDVKMKEKGDIPEGYSVSREKKERFSLILESASTNQTSMYLCASSSGRMVRETQYFGPGTRLLVL.

The gene calls are TRBV5-1 and TRBJ1-1; weak D call: TRBD1 (5 bases). Germline V gene sequence: CDR1 SGHRS, CDR2 YFSETQ. V was trimmed by 3 bases and J by 5 bases, leaving 17 bases between them. This CDR3 spans 15 amino acids. The CDR3 spells CASSWSPAGGTEAFF. In DNA, the CDR3 is TGCGCCAGCAGCTGGTCTCCTGCCGGGGGAACTGAAGCTTTCTTT.

This clone showed up just a few times. The V call is TRBV6-8, the J call TRBJ1-1; D uncertain. The CDR3 sequence is 11 residues long. The V gene lost 2 bases and the J gene lost 10 bases, with 8 bases spanning the gap. Germline-derived CDR1 and CDR2 are MNHGY and SAAAGT. Here the CDR3 reads CASSYGVAAFF. The CDR3, as DNA: TGTGCCAGCAGTTACGGGGTGGCAGCTTTCTTT.